This paragraph reports one T cell receptor beta chain. Its antigen is unknown. The ends were cut back, 3 bases at V and 5 bases at J, with 16 bases in the middle. The CDR3 is made up of 15 amino acids. Germline V CDR1 and CDR2: MGHDK, SYGVNS. The data belong to a study of shared clonotypes between healthy human individuals. Turning to the study itself: Each donor contributed plates that comprised three CD4 naive, three CD4 memory, two CD8 naive and one CD8 memory. Overall study findings and caveats: Naive CD4 clonotypes overlapped across a few donors at roughly 5.1%.

Methods used by the authors: Without quality scores, immunoSEQ junctional reads could not be filtered like full-length reads. Libraries were prepared by immunoSEQ multiplex PCR; TCRdb keeps only in-frame clonotypes and omits some of them. That table gives V, J and clone size, and the DNA gave D and trimming. The sample consists of 2,500,000 or so clones, roughly 92% of them appearing once. The receptor was isolated from a man between 18 and 29 years old in good health. The V call is TRBV25-1, the J call TRBJ2-5, with D perhaps matching TRBD2 (6 bases). Input material: naive CD4+ T cells sorted from blood. Sample subset: CD45RA+ positively selected. CDR3 nucleotides: TGTGCCAGCAGTGATCCCTCGGCAGGGAGGGAGACCCAGTACTTC. Amino acids: CASSDPSAGRETQYF.